Listed below are T cell receptor beta chains from one sample, sequenced in a study of T-cell memory formation after mild COVID-19. One entry per CDR3 protein results from TCRdb running MiXCR on the 5' RACE reads. There are around 260,000 distinct CDR3 sequences in the sample; 15% to 20% occur only once, and 22% lies in the top ten. Input material: PBMCs or a T cell subset sorted from them (not recorded which). These TCRs come from a man aged 18 to 29 who had mild COVID-19 (a few samples of this study predate the infection). Cell type and time point are not known. Both conserved end residues are part of each CDR3.

v_gene: TRBV9
CDR3aa: CASSVASGGAGDTQYF

v_gene: TRBV19
CDR3aa: CASTVPGAGANVLTF

v_gene: TRBV7-6
CDR3aa: CASSWGGQADTQYF

v_gene: TRBV14
CDR3aa: CASSHPGTNPTDTQYF

v_gene: TRBV7-3
CDR3aa: CASSLKRFPDTQYF

v_gene: TRBV9
CDR3aa: CASSHSDRRGANVLTF

v_gene: TRBV20-1
CDR3aa: CSARAWETDSYEQYF

v_gene: TRBV20-1
CDR3aa: CSARFGSGPTEAFF

v_gene: TRBV3-1
CDR3aa: CASSQVRSSDSPLHF

v_gene: TRBV20-1
CDR3aa: CSAREGPNTEAFF

v_gene: TRBV7-2
CDR3aa: CASSDRASGNTIYF

v_gene: TRBV28
CDR3aa: CASRGTGDGNTEAFF

v_gene: TRBV12-3/TRBV12-4
CDR3aa: CASSPGQSGGELFF

v_gene: TRBV28
CDR3aa: CASSLVASSRQTQYF

v_gene: TRBV6-5
CDR3aa: CASSATGGSVEAFF

v_gene: TRBV6-2/TRBV6-3
CDR3aa: CASSYGGNQPQHF

v_gene: TRBV4-1
CDR3aa: CASSQVYETAGNTIYF

v_gene: TRBV5-1
CDR3aa: CASSNGSRTDTQYF

v_gene: TRBV12-3/TRBV12-4
CDR3aa: CASSLTPDPNTEAFF

v_gene: TRBV6-5
CDR3aa: CASNRGFGELFF

v_gene: TRBV20-1
CDR3aa: CSAVRSGEKLFF

v_gene: TRBV20-1
CDR3aa: CSAFRDRVNTEAFF

v_gene: TRBV20-1
CDR3aa: CSAIELGARNYGYTF

v_gene: TRBV20-1
CDR3aa: CSASETVNTEAFF

v_gene: TRBV20-1
CDR3aa: CSARSGYSNQPQHF

v_gene: TRBV6-5
CDR3aa: CASAGTSGKNIQYF

v_gene: TRBV7-2
CDR3aa: CASSLGLAEDTQYF

v_gene: TRBV12-3/TRBV12-4
CDR3aa: CASSLASNYGYTF

v_gene: TRBV27
CDR3aa: CASRGRPLRTQYF

v_gene: TRBV5-1
CDR3aa: CASSMTETQYF

v_gene: TRBV6-5
CDR3aa: CASSYRRGEGGYTQYF

v_gene: TRBV10-3
CDR3aa: CAISGRGLAGGVSYNEQFF

v_gene: TRBV1
CDR3aa: CTSSQPMSYEQYF

v_gene: TRBV5-1
CDR3aa: CASSPLPGTDTQYF

v_gene: TRBV5-5
CDR3aa: CASSFGRDSYNEQFF

v_gene: TRBV6-2/TRBV6-3
CDR3aa: CASSPGTTSAQPQHF

v_gene: TRBV7-9
CDR3aa: CASSNTRESNEQFF

v_gene: TRBV29-1
CDR3aa: CSVASQTNTGELFF

v_gene: TRBV10-3
CDR3aa: CAISESVGGEQFF

v_gene: TRBV5-6
CDR3aa: CASSLAQGEAFF

v_gene: TRBV3-1
CDR3aa: CASSPRSGVSDGYTF

v_gene: TRBV5-4
CDR3aa: CASSPLGGDPLDEFYGYTF

v_gene: TRBV6-5
CDR3aa: CASSSLQGPGANVLTF

v_gene: TRBV6-1
CDR3aa: CASGTPWGPQPQHF

v_gene: TRBV4-1
CDR3aa: CASSQVPVLGGSGNTIYF

v_gene: TRBV11-2
CDR3aa: CASGGFGEKLFF

v_gene: TRBV5-1
CDR3aa: CASRDPPNTGELFF

v_gene: TRBV6-2/TRBV6-3
CDR3aa: CASSYSPGQETQYF